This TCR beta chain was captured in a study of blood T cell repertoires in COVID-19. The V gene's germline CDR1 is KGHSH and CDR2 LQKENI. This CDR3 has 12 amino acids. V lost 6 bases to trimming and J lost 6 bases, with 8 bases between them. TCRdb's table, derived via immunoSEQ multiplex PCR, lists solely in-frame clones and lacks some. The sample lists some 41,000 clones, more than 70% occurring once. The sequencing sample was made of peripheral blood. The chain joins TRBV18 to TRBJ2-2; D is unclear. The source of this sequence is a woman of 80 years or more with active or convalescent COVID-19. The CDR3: CASSFSAGELFF. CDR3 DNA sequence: TGTGCCAGCTCTTTTTCGGCCGGGGAGCTGTTTTTT. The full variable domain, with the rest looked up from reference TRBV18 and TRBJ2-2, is NAGVMQNPRHLVRRRGQEARLRCSPMKGHSHVYWYRQLPEEGLKFMVYLQKENIIDESGMPKERFSAEFPKEGPSILRIQQVVRGDSAAYFCASSFSAGELFFGEGSRLTVL.